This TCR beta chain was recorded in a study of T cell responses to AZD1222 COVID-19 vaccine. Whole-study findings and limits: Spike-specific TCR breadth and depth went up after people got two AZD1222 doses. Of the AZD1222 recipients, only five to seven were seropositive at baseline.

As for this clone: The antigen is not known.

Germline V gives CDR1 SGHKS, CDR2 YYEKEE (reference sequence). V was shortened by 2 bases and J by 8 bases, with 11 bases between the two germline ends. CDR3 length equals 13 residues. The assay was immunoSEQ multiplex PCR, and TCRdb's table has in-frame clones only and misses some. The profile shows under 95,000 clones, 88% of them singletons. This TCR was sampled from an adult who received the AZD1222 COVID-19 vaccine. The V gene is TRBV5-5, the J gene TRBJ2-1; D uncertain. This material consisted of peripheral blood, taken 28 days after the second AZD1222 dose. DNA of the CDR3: TGTGCCAGCAGCTTTCAGGTCCCCCATGAGCAGTTCTTC. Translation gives CASSFQVPHEQFF.